This T cell receptor (beta chain) was sequenced in a study of cytomegalovirus exposure and HLA in healthy donors. Note on this clone: Other DNA variants within this sample encode the same CDR3.

This PCR relied on a set of 60 Vbeta primers and 13 Jbeta primers. Produced via immunoSEQ multiplex PCR; TCRdb's table is partial and in-frame only. The table shows under 250,000 clones, with roughly 85% occurring only once. This CDR3 comprises 13 residues. Deletions cut 0 bases from V and 4 bases from J, with 7 bases between. Per the germline V gene, CDR1 is SGHRS and CDR2 is YFSETQ. This clonotype was sampled from a woman in her twenties or thirties in good health and CMV-seropositive. The sequenced sample was PBMCs. This sequence joins TRBV5-1 and TRBJ1-2; possibly TRBD1 for D (6 bases). The CDR3 DNA follows: TGCGCCAGCAGCTTGGGGACAGCCTATGGCTACACCTTC. It codes for CASSLGTAYGYTF.